This entry describes one T cell receptor (beta chain). Germline V gives CDR1 SEHNR, CDR2 FQNEAQ (reference sequence). The ends were cut back, 5 bases at V and 0 bases at J, with 11 bases in the middle. The CDR3 consists of 15 residues. The sample originates from a study of blood T cell repertoires in COVID-19. In the original processing: Estimation of nucleated cell counts relied on the amplification of reference gene primers. Repertoires were generated with immunoSEQ multiplex PCR, while TCRdb's copy carries only in-frame clones and drops some. V, J and clone size derive from that table, while D and trimming were established from the DNA sequence. The table lists a few hundred thousand clones, roughly 90% of them singletons. Living in 24 US areas, the participants were between 18 and 89 years of age. Two negative PCRs, clearance, or symptom resolution characterized the recovered Cohort 3 donors.

Sequenced sample: PBMCs or T cells enriched from blood (not recorded which). This TCR was recovered from a woman aged 30 to 39 who had recovered from COVID-19. V is TRBV7-9 and J is TRBJ2-1; possibly TRBD2 for D (6 bases). CDR3 residues: CASSPRGTSYNEQFF. The CDR3 DNA reads as TGTGCCAGCAGCCCCCGGGGGACCTCCTACAATGAGCAGTTCTTC. Supplemented by reference TRBV7-9 and TRBJ2-1, the full variable domain reads DTGVSQNPRHKITKRGQNVTFRCDPISEHNRLYWYRQTLGQGPEFLTYFQNEAQLEKSRLLSDRFSAERPKGSFSTLEIQRTEQGDSAMYLCASSPRGTSYNEQFFGPGTRLTVL.